The T cell receptor (beta chain) described here comes from a study of T cells expressing NK-cell markers. Background on the study: It was from sorted CD3+CD56+NKG2C+, CD3+CD56+NKG2C- and CD3+CD56-NKG2C+ T cells that TCR beta repertoires came. Sequencing covered eight donors, seven HCMV-seropositive and one seronegative.

Libraries used 5'RACE template switching adding universal primer site and UMIs. Using the 5' RACE reads, TCRdb records one entry per CDR3 protein without DNA. The table for this sample gives roughly 380,000 distinct CDR3 sequences. On this clonotype: Antigen unknown.

Germline V gene sequence: CDR1 MGHRA, CDR2 YSYEKL. This CDR3 contains 13 residues. Whole-study findings and limits: About 6 donors had dominant NKG2C+ clonotypes that comprised roughly 1.0-8% of their CD8+ T cells.

The gene calls are TRBV4-1 and TRBJ2-7; TCRdb indicates TRBD1, and absent DNA this call remains unverified. The sequence derives from a man aged 18 to 69 in good health. The sample comprised blood T cells: a sorted CD56 or NKG2C T cell subset, CD4+ or CD8+ T cells, or bulk PBMC T cells (not recorded which). Here the CDR3 reads CASSRTGLYEQYF.